This record concerns one T cell receptor beta chain sequence. Antigen specificity is unknown. Trimming left V 0 bases short and J 0 bases short, with 11 bases between. Germline-derived CDR1 and CDR2 are LGHNA and YNFKEQ. The CDR3 length is 17 residues. The sample is drawn from a study of cytomegalovirus exposure and HLA in healthy donors. Overall study results and limits: The dataset shows that most TCR sequences were rare, while some public TCRs occurred in many donors. TCR clusters originating in the first cohort tended to co-occur in the 100 to 150 validation repertoires, according to a later analysis.

Profiled with immunoSEQ multiplex PCR; TCRdb holds only in-frame clones, not every one. The sample lists about 110,000 clones, over 75% occurring once. The sample comprised PBMCs. The chain combines TRBV4-2 with TRBJ2-2; TRBD2 might be the D (6 bases). The source is a woman aged 25-40 years in good health and CMV-seropositive. The CDR3 nucleotides read TGTGCCAGCAGCCAAGATTTCGGCGGGGCGAACACCGGGGAGCTGTTTTTT. Translating it yields CASSQDFGGANTGELFF.